The T cell receptor beta chain under discussion was sequenced for a study of T-cell memory formation after mild COVID-19 (dated by TCRdb to about 2021). As for the study more broadly: TCR sequence clusters from the two donors were found to be largely donor specific. Longitudinal TCRalpha and TCRbeta repertoire sequencing tracked T-cell clones expanding and contracting after mild COVID-19 in a couple of donors. Two young, previously healthy adult volunteers, one female and one male, were included in the cohort.

As concerns this clonotype: The antigen it binds to is not known. Within one base of it there is no much larger clone, and no base qualities were kept.

CDR1 MNHEY and CDR2 SVGAGI were looked up in the germline V gene. Here V drops 6 bases and J drops 2 bases, and the junction holds 2 bases not matched to any gene. The CDR3 runs 13 amino acids, cysteine and phenylalanine included. Only the CDR3 DNA stays, 39 bases, in frame from base 1. Sequencing relied on an Illumina NovaSeq 6000. Using 5'RACE with constant-segment primers, TCRalpha and TCRbeta cDNA libraries were constructed, with sample barcodes and unique molecular identifiers added in the process. Trizol reagent was used to extract RNA from every sample. Libraries were amplified in two PCR steps, with a second sample barcode and Illumina TruSeq adapters added in the second step. The libraries were sequenced on an Illumina NovaSeq using 2 x 150 bp paired-end reads. Regarding the original processing steps: Demultiplexing of reads and collapsing into UMI-guided consensus sequences were performed with migec v1.2.7. With mixcr v2.1.11, UMI consensuses were aligned to TRA and TRB V and J templates and assembled into clonotypes. A clonotype was counted as expanded or contracted only when both edgeR and NoisET called the clonotype significant, with the noise models trained on biological replicates. For edgeR calls, the thresholds were a false discovery rate-adjusted p below 0.01 and a log2 fold-change of 1. PCA with hierarchical clustering of max-normalized trajectories of the 1000 most abundant clonotypes was used as exploratory dynamics analysis. The CD4 or CD8 phenotype of responding clones was assigned using the separately sequenced CD4+ and CD8+ repertoires. TCRdb handled the public reads itself, with Q25 trimming in fastp and clone calling in MiXCR, and kept productive beta chains. CDR3 protein duplicates are merged, each entry listing the most common genes and DNA. These V and J calls are TCRdb output, not the study's own analysis. The sample table holds 150,000 to 200,000 distinct CDR3 sequences, of which around 10% were seen once. The top ten constitute approximately 3.4% of the sample.

The investigation overall reported the following: The second-wave clones that peaked on day 37 were not confirmed to be SARS-CoV-2 specific. Some responding clones were detected in pre-infection memory, suggesting pre-existing cross-reactive memory T cells joined the SARS-CoV-2 response. Only two mild cases were covered in the study, and larger cohorts including severe cases with pre-infection samples were considered necessary. Contracting CD4+ clones were located mainly in the CM and EM memory subsets, whereas CD8+ clones were found to be enriched in EMRA. Clones contracting from day 15 to 85 had balanced CD4/CD8 phenotypes, while a second wave expanding from day 15 to 37 was biased towards CD4+.

Ficoll-Paque density gradient centrifugation was used to isolate PBMCs. Sequencing used PBMCs or a T cell subset sorted from them (not recorded which). The clonotype originates from a man between 18 and 35 years old who had mild COVID-19 (a few samples of this study predate the infection). The sample titles of this study are shuffled in the database, so cell type and time point are left out; the donor was told from shared clones. The rearrangement combines TRBV6-5 with TRBJ1-2; 8 central nucleotides agree with TRBD1. The DNA sequence follows: TGTGCCAGCAGGACAGGGGTCAACTATGGCTACACCTTC. It codes for CASRTGVNYGYTF.